These T cell receptor beta chains were read from a single sample in a study of PD-L1 blockade in urothelial cancer. Profiled with immunoSEQ multiplex PCR; TCRdb holds only in-frame clones, not every one. Here the sample spans about 76,000 clones, 85% to 90% being singletons. The input for sequencing was PBMCs, taken around atezolizumab (anti-PD-L1) treatment. These receptors were obtained from a man between 65 and 80 years old with urothelial cancer. CDR3s leave out the opening cysteine and the closing phenylalanine or tryptophan. Size values are once, few and many counts, or a class for expanded clones, and some rows have none.

abundance,v_gene,CDR3aa
-,TRBV18,ASSPRGQSTEAF
-,TRBV5-1,ASSLQETQY
-,TRBV6-1,ASGALLLTQH
-,TRBV4-1,ASSAEGGRAGELF
once,TRBV28,ASSLRGANTGELF
-,TRBV18,ASSPPGLKETQY
-,TRBV5-1,ASSALGQGAGNEQF
-,TRBV7-6,ASSFNWGQSGELF
-,TRBV5-4,ASKPGQNTEAF
-,TRBV6-1,ASSVRLGLAGNNEQF
-,TRBV6-1,ASSRQGGDTEAF
once,TRBV19,ASSALASGGTDTQY
-,TRBV9,ASSVDGFPGELF
few,TRBV28,ASSSPLGGGGGYT
-,TRBV5-1,ASSLEAAGNYGYT
-,TRBV29-1,SVRTESSYNEQF
-,TRBV7-3,ASSLYPDSDGYT
-,TRBV12-5,ASGLVSGTLNTGELF
-,TRBV9,ASSVEGRLSTDTQY
-,TRBV28,ASRPPLPYEQY
-,TRBV5-1,ASSLLAALEETQY
-,TRBV5-1,ASSFSGTGELF
-,TRBV11-1,ASSLLAGAYNEQF
-,TRBV5-4,ASSRKTGGTDTQY
-,TRBV10-2,ASQDGQSNQPQH
-,TRBV5-1,ASSLDGRLAGGEAGELF
-,TRBV6-1,ATLGGAAYNEQF
once,TRBV19,ASRVRDTSPNNEQF